These 12 T cell receptor beta chains originate from one sample sequenced in a study of CD8 T cells in Susac syndrome (dated by TCRdb to about 2019). The library was produced with the immunoSEQ multiplex PCR assay. RNA was extracted with the RNeasy kit and roughly 0.5 to 1 ug was reverse transcribed using random hexamers. TCRdb took the public reads, trimmed them with fastp at Q25, ran MiXCR for clone calling and kept in-frame beta chains. Rows are combined by CDR3 protein, so each entry shows the most common genes and DNA. For this sample there are tens of thousands of distinct CDR3 sequences; about 91% appear just once. The ten largest make up just over 0.5% of the sample. Sequenced input: CD8+ T cells from PBMCs. The source of these receptors is a human donor with multiple sclerosis.

The chain has TRBV28 and TRBJ2-3, with TRBD1 matching 9 bases. This CDR3 contains 14 residues. The junction had 8 bases not matched to a gene; V was cut back by 10 bases and J by 3 bases. Germline values: CDR1 MDHEN, CDR2 SYDVKM. CDR3 sequence (DNA): TGTGCCACTAAGACAGGGGGGGTGACAGATACGCAGTATTTT. Encoded protein: CATKTGGVTDTQYF.

Concerning this clonotype itself: An end of the junction differs from the germline gene, which may be a read error. The gene calls are TRBV11-2 and TRBJ2-1, with TRBD2 identical over 7 bases. Germline lookup yields CDR1 SGHAT and CDR2 FQNNGV. There are 16 residues in the CDR3. CDR3 nucleotide sequence: TGTACCAGCAGCTTAGCCCCAGCGGGGACCTACAATGAGCAGTTCTTC. This codes for CTSSLAPAGTYNEQFF. Based on the CDR3 plus reference TRBV11-2 and TRBJ2-1, the full variable domain is EAGVAQSPRYKIIEKRQSVAFWCNPISGHATLYWYQQILGQGPKLLIQFQNNGVVDDSQLPKDRFSAERLKGVDSTLKIQPAKLEDSAVYLCTSSLAPAGTYNEQFFGPGTRLTVL.

J is TRBJ2-1 and V is TRBV7-6; TRBD2 matches 14 bases. Germline V lookup: CDR1 SGHVS, CDR2 FNYEAQ. Trimming cost V 4 bases and J 9 bases; bases outside gene matches: 20. The CDR3 totals 20 residues. The chain's CDR3 is CASSSILSDRLAGGPGEQFF. The CDR3 DNA follows: TGTGCCAGCAGCTCTATACTCAGCGACAGACTAGCGGGGGGGCCGGGTGAGCAGTTCTTC.

The chain recombines TRBV2 with TRBJ2-7, with 9 bases that match TRBD1. V lost 2 bases and J lost 2; bases outside the gene matches: 10. This CDR3 is built from 17 residues. Germline CDR1 reads SNHLY; CDR2 reads FYNNEI. CDR3 loop: CASSETRLRQGAYEQYF. CDR3 DNA sequence: TGTGCCAGCAGTGAAACCAGGCTGAGACAGGGGGCCTACGAGCAGTACTTC.

The V and J genes are TRBV11-2 and TRBJ2-1; D call uncertain. The ends were cut back, 7 bases at V and 3 bases at J, with 7 bases in the middle. CDR1 is SGHAT, CDR2 FQNNGV, per germline. The CDR3 runs 12 residues. The CDR3 protein is CASTRNYNEQFF. In nucleotides, the CDR3 is TGTGCCAGCACCCGAAACTACAATGAGCAGTTCTTC.

V and J are TRBV24-1 and TRBJ1-2; D is possibly TRBD1 (5 bases). The CDR3 has 15 amino acids. CDR1 and CDR2 from the germline V gene are KGHDR and SFDVKD. V was clipped by 5 bases and J by 6 bases, with 18 bases between them. The DNA of the CDR3 is TGTGCCACCAGTGCCAATACAGCAATAGGGGATGGCTACACCTTC. It encodes CATSANTAIGDGYTF.

The V call is TRBV14, the J call TRBJ2-1, with D tentatively TRBD1 (5 bases). There are 14 residues in the CDR3. In germline, CDR1 is SGHDN, CDR2 FVKESK. Trimming took off 4 bases at V and 5 bases at J, with 12 bases between the two ends. The CDR3 DNA sequence: TGTGCCAGCAGCCTAAGGGGAAGGGACAATGAGCAGTTCTTC. Protein sequence: CASSLRGRDNEQFF.

The gene calls are TRBV12-3 or TRBV12-4 and TRBJ1-5; 7 bases agree with TRBD1. The CDR3 sequence is 14 residues long. The ends lost 6 bases at V and 5 bases at J; junction bases unmatched: 7. CDR3 DNA sequence: TGTGCCAGCAGCCCCGGACAGGTCGATCAGCCCCAGCATTTT. Translated: CASSPGQVDQPQHF.

CDR3 in DNA: TGCGCCAGCAGCTTGGCCGGGTTCTTTGACACTGAAGCTTTCTTT. Translation: CASSLAGFFDTEAFF. V and J are TRBV5-1 and TRBJ1-1; D not certain. The length of the CDR3 is 15 residues. Germline V CDR1 and CDR2: SGHRS, YFSETQ. The V end lost 0 bases, the J end lost 3 bases, and 12 bases lay between the germline ends.

A few counts support this clonotype. This chain joins TRBV28 and TRBJ2-2; no firm D call. The V gene's germline CDR1 is MDHEN and CDR2 SYDVKM. Trimming removed 2 bases from V and 7 bases from J, with 5 bases in between. The CDR3 has 12 residues. CDR3 sequence (DNA): TGTGCCAGCAGTTTAGGTGGCGGGGAGCTGTTTTTT. Its translation: CASSLGGGELFF.

The rearrangement uses TRBV5-1 and TRBJ2-7; weak D call: TRBD2 (7 bases). Trimming left V 0 bases short and J 0 bases short, with 10 bases between. The CDR3 contains 15 residues. The germline V gene encodes CDR1 SGHRS and CDR2 YFSETQ. As DNA, the CDR3 is TGCGCCAGCAGCTTGGTTCGGGGGGCCTCCTACGAGCAGTACTTC. Translated, it gives CASSLVRGASYEQYF.

The chain combines TRBV5-5 with TRBJ2-5; TRBD2 matches 8 bases. This CDR3 has 16 amino acids. Trimming at V came to 2 bases and at J to 1 base, leaving 7 bases not matched to a gene. Germline V gene data show CDR1 as SGHKS and CDR2 as YYEKEE (reference sequence). The CDR3 DNA is TGTGCCAGCAGCTTAAGGTTACTAGCGGCCCAAGAGACCCAGTACTTC. Translating gives CASSLRLLAAQETQYF. Full variable domain (missing parts from reference TRBV5-5 and TRBJ2-5): DAGVTQSPTHLIKTRGQQVTLRCSPISGHKSVSWYQQVLGQGPQFIFQYYEKEERGRGNFPDRFSARQFPNYSSELNVNALLLGDSALYLCASSLRLLAAQETQYFGPGTRLLVL.